The entry below describes one T cell receptor (beta chain). Antigen: not known. CDR1 and CDR2 (germline): SGDLS, YYNGEE. V gave up 4 bases and J gave up 3 bases, with 17 bases separating them. This CDR3 comprises 15 residues. This record belongs to a study of blood T cells in healthy people across ages. Study-wide points: Roughly linearly, TCR beta diversity per million T cells fell as age increased. Those diversity estimates obtained from one million T cells were thought to be underestimates.

Primed by a sample-barcoded 5' primer and a J-beta primer mix, a second PCR proceeded for 7 to 11 cycles. TCRdb itself ran the 5' RACE reads through MiXCR, one entry per CDR3 protein. The data contain about 1.4 million distinct CDR3 sequences, roughly 60% of them singletons. The chain joins TRBV9 to TRBJ2-7; no clear D gene. What was sequenced was blood. The sequence came from a young man in good health. The CDR3 is CASSPPGKDGYEQYF. In DNA form, the CDR3 reads TGTGCCAGCAGCCCTCCTGGTAAAGACGGCTACGAGCAGTACTTC.